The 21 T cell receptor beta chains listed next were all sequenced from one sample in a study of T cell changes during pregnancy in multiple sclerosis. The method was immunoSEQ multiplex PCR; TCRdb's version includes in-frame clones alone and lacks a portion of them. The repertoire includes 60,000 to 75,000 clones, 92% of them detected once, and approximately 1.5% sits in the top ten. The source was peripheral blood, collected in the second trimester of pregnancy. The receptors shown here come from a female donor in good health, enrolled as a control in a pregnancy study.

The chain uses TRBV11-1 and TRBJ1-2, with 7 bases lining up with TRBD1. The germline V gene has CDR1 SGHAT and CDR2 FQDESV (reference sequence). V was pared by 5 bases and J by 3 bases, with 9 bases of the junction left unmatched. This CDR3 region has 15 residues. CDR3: CASSHRDRIHYGYTF. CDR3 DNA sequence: TGTGCCAGCAGCCACCGGGACAGAATACACTATGGCTACACCTTC.

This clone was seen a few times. The CDR3 coding sequence is TGCAGCGTTCTCCCGACAGTGGGGACTGAAGCTTTCTTT. Translated: CSVLPTVGTEAFF. The genes are TRBV29-1 and TRBJ1-1, with D possibly being TRBD1 (5 bases). Looked up from germline, CDR1 is SQVTM and CDR2 is ANQGSEA. The CDR3 extends over 13 amino acids. Trimming cost V 5 bases and J 5 bases, with 15 bases left between them.

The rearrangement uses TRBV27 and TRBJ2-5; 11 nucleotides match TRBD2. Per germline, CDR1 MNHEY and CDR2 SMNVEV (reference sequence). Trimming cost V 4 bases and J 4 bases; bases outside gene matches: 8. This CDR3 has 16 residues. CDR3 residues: CASSSVAGGPGETQYF. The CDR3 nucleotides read TGTGCCAGCAGTTCGGTAGCGGGAGGGCCGGGAGAGACCCAGTACTTC.

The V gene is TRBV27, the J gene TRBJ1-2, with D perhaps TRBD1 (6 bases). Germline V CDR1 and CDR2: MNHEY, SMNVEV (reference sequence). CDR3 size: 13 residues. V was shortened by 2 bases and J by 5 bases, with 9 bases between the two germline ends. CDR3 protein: CASSLGGAYGYTF. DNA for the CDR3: TGTGCCAGCAGTTTAGGGGGGGCATATGGCTACACCTTC.

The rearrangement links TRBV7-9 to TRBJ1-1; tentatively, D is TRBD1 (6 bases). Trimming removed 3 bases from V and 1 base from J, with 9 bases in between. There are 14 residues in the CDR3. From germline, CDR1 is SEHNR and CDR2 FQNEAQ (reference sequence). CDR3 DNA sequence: TGTGCCAGCAGCTTGTCGACAGGGAACACTGAAGCTTTCTTT. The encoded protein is CASSLSTGNTEAFF.

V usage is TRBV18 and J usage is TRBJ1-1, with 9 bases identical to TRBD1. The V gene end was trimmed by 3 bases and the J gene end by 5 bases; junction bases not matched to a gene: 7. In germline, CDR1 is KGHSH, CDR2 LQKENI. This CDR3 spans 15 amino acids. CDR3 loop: CASSPRTGGSTEAFF. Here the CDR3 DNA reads TGTGCCAGCTCACCGAGAACAGGGGGCTCGACTGAAGCTTTCTTT.

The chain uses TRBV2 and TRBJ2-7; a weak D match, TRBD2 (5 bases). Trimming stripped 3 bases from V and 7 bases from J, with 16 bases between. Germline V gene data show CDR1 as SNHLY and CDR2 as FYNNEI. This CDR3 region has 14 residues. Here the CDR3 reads CASSEEVGRREQYF. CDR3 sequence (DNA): TGTGCCAGCAGTGAGGAGGTGGGCCGGAGGGAGCAGTACTTC.

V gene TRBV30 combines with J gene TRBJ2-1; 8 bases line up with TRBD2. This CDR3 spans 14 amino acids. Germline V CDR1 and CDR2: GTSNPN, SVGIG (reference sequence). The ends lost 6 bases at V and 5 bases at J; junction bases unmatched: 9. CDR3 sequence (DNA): TGTGCCTGCGGAGTAGGACTAGCTGACAATGAGCAGTTCTTC. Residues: CACGVGLADNEQFF.

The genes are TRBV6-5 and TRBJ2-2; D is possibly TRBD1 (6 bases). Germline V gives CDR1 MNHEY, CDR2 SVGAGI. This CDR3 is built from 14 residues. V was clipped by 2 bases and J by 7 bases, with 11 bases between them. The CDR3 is CASSYNREIGELFF. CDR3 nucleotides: TGTGCCAGCAGTTACAACAGGGAGATCGGGGAGCTGTTTTTT.

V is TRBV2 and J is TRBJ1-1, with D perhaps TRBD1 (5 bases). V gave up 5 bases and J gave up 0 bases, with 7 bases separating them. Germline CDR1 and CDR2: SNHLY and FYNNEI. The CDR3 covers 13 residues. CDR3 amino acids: CASSLQVNTEAFF. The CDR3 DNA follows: TGTGCCAGCAGTCTACAGGTGAACACTGAAGCTTTCTTT.

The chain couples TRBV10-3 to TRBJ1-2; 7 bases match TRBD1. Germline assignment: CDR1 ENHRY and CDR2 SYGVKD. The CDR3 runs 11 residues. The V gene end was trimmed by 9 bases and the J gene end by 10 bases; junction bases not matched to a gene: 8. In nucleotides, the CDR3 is TGTGCCATAGGGACAGACTACCACTACACCTTC. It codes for CAIGTDYHYTF.

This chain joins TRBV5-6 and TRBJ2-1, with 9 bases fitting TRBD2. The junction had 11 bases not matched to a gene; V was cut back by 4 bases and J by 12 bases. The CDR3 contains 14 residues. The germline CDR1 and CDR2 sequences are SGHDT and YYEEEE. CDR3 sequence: CASSREPSGVGQFF. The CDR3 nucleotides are TGTGCCAGCAGCCGGGAGCCTAGCGGGGTAGGGCAGTTCTTC.

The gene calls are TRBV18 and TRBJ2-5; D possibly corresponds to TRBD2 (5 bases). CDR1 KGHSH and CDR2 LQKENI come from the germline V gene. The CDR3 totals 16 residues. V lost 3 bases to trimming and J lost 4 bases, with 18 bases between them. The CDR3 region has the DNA TGTGCCAGCTCACCCGTGGGCCGGGGAGAGGGAGAGACCCAGTACTTC. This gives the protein CASSPVGRGEGETQYF.

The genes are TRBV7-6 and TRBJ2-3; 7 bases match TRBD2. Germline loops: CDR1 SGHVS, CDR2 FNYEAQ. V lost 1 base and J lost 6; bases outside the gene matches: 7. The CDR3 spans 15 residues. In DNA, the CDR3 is TGTGCCAGCAGCTTAGGGGGGAGGGGCGGCGATACGCAGTATTTT. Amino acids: CASSLGGRGGDTQYF.

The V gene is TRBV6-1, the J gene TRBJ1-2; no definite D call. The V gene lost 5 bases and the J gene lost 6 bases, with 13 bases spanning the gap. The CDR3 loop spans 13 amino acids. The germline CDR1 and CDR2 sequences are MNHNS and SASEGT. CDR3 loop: CASSFGEFDGYTF. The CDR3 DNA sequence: TGTGCCAGCAGTTTTGGGGAGTTCGATGGCTACACCTTC.

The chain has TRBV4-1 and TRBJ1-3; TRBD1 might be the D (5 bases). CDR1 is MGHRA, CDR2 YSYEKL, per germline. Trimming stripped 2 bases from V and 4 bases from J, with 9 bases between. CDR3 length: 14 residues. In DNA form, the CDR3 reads TGCGCCAGCAGCCAAAAGGGGTCCGGAAACACCATATATTTT. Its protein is CASSQKGSGNTIYF.

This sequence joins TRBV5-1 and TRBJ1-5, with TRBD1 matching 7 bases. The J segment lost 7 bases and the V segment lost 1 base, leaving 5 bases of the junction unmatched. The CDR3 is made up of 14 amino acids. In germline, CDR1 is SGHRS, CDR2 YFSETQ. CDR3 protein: CASSLSQGNQPQHF. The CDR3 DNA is TGCGCCAGCAGCTTGTCACAGGGGAACCAGCCCCAGCATTTT. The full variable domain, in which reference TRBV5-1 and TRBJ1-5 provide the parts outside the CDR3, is KAGVTQTPRYLIKTRGQQVTLSCSPISGHRSVSWYQQTPGQGLQFLFEYFSETQRNKGNFPGRFSGRQFSNSRSEMNVSTLELGDSALYLCASSLSQGNQPQHFGDGTRLSIL.

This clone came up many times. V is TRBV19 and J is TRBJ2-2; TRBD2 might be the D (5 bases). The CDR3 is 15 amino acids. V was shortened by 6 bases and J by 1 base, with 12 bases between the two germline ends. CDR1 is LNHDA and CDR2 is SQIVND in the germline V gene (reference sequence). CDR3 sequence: CASSFSGENTGELFF. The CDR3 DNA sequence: TGTGCCAGTAGCTTCTCCGGGGAGAACACCGGGGAGCTGTTTTTT.

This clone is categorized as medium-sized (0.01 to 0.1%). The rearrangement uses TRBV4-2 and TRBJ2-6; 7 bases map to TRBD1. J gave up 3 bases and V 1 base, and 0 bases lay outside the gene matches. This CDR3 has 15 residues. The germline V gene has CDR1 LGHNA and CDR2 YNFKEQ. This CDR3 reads CASSQGQGGANVLTF. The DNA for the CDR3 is TGTGCCAGCAGCCAAGGACAGGGTGGGGCCAACGTCCTGACTTTC.

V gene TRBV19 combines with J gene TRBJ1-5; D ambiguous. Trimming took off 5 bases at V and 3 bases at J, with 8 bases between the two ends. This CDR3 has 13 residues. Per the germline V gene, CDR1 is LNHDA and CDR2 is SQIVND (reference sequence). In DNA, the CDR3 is TGTGCCAGTAGTCCCACCTACAATCAGCCCCAGCATTTT. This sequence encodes CASSPTYNQPQHF.

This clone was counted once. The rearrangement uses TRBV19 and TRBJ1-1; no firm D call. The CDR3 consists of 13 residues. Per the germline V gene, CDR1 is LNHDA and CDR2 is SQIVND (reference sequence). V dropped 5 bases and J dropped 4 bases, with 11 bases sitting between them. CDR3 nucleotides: TGTGCCAGTAGTCAAGAGGAGGGCACTGAAGCTTTCTTT. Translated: CASSQEEGTEAFF.